This T cell receptor beta chain was sequenced in a study of OX40 agonist ivuxolimab in advanced cancers. Overall study findings and caveats: Dose levels from 0.1 to 3.0 mg/kg saw CD4+ and CD8+ blood T cells expand clonally by week 6.

The J segment lost 3 bases and the V segment lost 4 bases, leaving 2 bases of the junction unmatched. There are 14 residues in the CDR3. Per the germline V gene, CDR1 is SGHTA and CDR2 is FQGNSA. A few counts support this clone. What it binds is not known. The assay was immunoSEQ multiplex PCR, and TCRdb's table has in-frame clones only and misses some. This sample has 16,000 or so clones, with less than 90% found just once. The material sequenced was CD4+ or CD8+ T cells sorted from blood, taken in a trial of the OX40 agonist ivuxolimab. The clonotype was recovered from an adult with an advanced solid tumor such as melanoma, head and neck, liver or kidney cancer. The chain joins TRBV7-2 to TRBJ2-2; 7 positions agree with TRBD2. The chain's CDR3 is CASSYRGDTGELFF. The CDR3 DNA sequence: TGTGCCAGCAGCTACCGGGGGGACACCGGGGAGCTGTTTTTT.